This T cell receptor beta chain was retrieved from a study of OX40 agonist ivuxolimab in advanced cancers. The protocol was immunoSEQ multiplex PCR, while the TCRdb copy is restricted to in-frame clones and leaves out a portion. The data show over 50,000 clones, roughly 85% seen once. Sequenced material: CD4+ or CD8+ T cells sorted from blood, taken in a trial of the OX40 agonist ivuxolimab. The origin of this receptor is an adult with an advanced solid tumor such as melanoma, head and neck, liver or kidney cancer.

The CDR3 loop reads CASRSGTRDYNEQFF. CDR3 bases: TGTGCCAGCAGGTCCGGGACTAGGGACTACAATGAGCAGTTCTTC. The V gene is TRBV6-7, the J gene TRBJ2-1; 8 bases are shared with TRBD2. TRBV6-7 is treated as an ORF (open reading frame) with a function not yet certain. CDR3 length: 15 residues. With 6 bases clipped from V and 3 bases from J, the junction kept 7 bases outside the gene matches.